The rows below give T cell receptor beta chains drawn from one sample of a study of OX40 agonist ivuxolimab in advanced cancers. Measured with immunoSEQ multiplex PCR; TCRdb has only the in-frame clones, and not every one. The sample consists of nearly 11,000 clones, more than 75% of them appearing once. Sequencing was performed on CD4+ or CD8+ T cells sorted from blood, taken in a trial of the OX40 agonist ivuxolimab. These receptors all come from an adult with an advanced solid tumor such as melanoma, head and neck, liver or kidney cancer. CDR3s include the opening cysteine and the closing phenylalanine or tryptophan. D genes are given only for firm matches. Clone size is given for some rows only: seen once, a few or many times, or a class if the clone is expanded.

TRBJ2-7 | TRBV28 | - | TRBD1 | CASTSGTGYEQYF | TGTGCCAGCACCTCCGGGACAGGTTACGAGCAGTACTTC
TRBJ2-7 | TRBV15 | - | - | CATSRVVTAEQYF | TGTGCCACCAGCAGAGTTGTGACAGCCGAGCAGTACTTC
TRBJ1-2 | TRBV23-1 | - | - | CASSKKPYRRTSYGYTF | TGCGCCAGCAGCAAAAAACCTTACCGAAGGACGAGCTATGGCTACACCTTC
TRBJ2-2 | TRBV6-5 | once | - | CASSYPTGELFF | TGTGCCAGCAGTTACCCCACCGGGGAGCTGTTTTTT
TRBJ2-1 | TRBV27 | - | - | CASSLGLSYNEQFF | TGTGCCAGCAGTTTGGGACTCTCCTACAATGAGCAGTTCTTC
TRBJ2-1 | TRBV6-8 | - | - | CASSHTTRANEQFF | TGTGCCAGCAGCCATACGACTAGAGCGAATGAGCAGTTCTTC
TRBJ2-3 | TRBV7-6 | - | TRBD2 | CASSLVTSGITDTQYF | TGTGCCAGCAGCTTAGTTACTAGCGGAATCACAGATACGCAGTATTTT
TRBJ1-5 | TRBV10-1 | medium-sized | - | CASSDLEPQHF | TGCGCCAGCAGTGACCTTGAGCCCCAGCATTTT
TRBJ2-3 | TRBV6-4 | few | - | CASSAGLGTDTQYF | TGTGCCAGCAGTGCCGGACTCGGCACAGATACGCAGTATTTT
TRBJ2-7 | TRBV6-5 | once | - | CASSYKVEGYEQYF | TGTGCCAGCAGTTACAAGGTGGAGGGATACGAGCAGTACTTC
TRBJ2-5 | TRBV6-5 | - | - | CASSYGETQYF | TGTGCCAGCAGTTACGGAGAGACCCAGTACTTC
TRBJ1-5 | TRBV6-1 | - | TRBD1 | CARTGFQPQHF | TGTGCCAGGACAGGGTTTCAGCCCCAGCATTTT
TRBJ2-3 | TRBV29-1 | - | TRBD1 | CSVETGGDTQYF | TGCAGCGTTGAGACAGGGGGAGATACGCAGTATTTT
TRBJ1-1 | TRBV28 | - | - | CASSLPREAFF | TGTGCCAGCAGTTTACCGAGGGAAGCTTTCTTT
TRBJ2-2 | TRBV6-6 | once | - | CASSATDTGELFF | TGTGCCAGCAGTGCCACCGACACCGGGGAGCTGTTTTTT
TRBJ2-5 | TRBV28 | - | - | CASSFSQETQYF | TGTGCCAGCAGTTTTTCCCAAGAGACCCAGTACTTC
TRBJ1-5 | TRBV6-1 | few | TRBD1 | CASRYIRTGDGHF | TGTGCCAGCAGATACATACGGACAGGGGACGGGCATTTT
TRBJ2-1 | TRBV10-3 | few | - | CAISDLDGYNEQFF | TGTGCCATCAGTGACTTAGACGGATACAATGAGCAGTTCTTC
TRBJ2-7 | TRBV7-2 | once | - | CASSQGDGYEQYF | TGTGCCAGCAGCCAAGGGGACGGCTACGAGCAGTACTTC
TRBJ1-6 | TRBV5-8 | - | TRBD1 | CASSLDRADSPLHF | TGTGCCAGCAGCCTAGACAGGGCGGATTCACCCCTCCACTTT
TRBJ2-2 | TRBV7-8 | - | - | CASIPSATTGELFF | TGTGCCAGCATCCCTTCCGCGACCACCGGGGAGCTGTTTTTT
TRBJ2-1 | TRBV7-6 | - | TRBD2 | CASSSRLAERNNEQFF | TGTGCCAGCAGCTCCCGACTAGCGGAGCGAAACAATGAGCAGTTCTTC
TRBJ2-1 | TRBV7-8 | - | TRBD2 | CASSLELAASYNEQFF | TGTGCCAGCAGCTTAGAACTAGCGGCCTCCTACAATGAGCAGTTCTTC
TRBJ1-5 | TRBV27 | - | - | CASRTGGAGQPQHF | TGTGCCAGCAGGACGGGGGGCGCGGGTCAGCCCCAGCATTTT
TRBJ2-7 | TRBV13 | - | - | CASSLAGGGAYEQYF | TGTGCCAGCAGCTTAGCTGGAGGGGGGGCCTACGAGCAGTACTTC
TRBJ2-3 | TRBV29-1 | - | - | CSVEVGGAYSDTQYF | TGCAGCGTTGAAGTTGGGGGAGCTTATTCAGATACGCAGTATTTT
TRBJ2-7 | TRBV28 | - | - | CASTSPSSYEQYF | TGTGCCAGCACCTCCCCGTCATCCTACGAGCAGTACTTC
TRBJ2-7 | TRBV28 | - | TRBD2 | CASSSYRTSGPPYEQYF | TGTGCCAGCAGTTCGTACAGGACTAGCGGGCCACCCTACGAGCAGTACTTC
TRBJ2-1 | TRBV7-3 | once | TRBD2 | CASSSGAGGMYEQFF | TGTGCCAGCAGCTCGGGAGCGGGAGGAATGTATGAGCAGTTCTTC
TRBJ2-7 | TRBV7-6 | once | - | CASTLTRQGAEQYF | TGTGCCAGCACCCTGACCCGACAAGGGGCCGAGCAGTACTTC
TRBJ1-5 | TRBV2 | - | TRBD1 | CASSAPTGDQPQHF | TGTGCCAGCAGTGCGCCGACAGGGGATCAGCCCCAGCATTTT
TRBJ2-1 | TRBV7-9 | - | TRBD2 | CASSSPSGAYNEQFF | TGTGCCAGCAGCTCCCCTAGCGGAGCCTACAATGAGCAGTTCTTC
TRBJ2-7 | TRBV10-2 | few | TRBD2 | CASRPGGDEQYF | TGCGCCAGCAGGCCGGGGGGTGACGAGCAGTACTTC
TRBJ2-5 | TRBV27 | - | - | CASSLYRVAPGDTQYF | TGTGCCAGCAGTTTATACAGGGTGGCACCGGGCGATACCCAGTACTTC
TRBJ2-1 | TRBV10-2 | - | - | CASSDSGQGINEQFF | TGCGCCAGCAGTGATTCAGGGCAGGGTATCAATGAGCAGTTCTTC
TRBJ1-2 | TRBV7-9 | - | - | CASSFGGRGYTF | TGTGCCAGCAGCTTTGGGGGTCGTGGCTACACCTTC